These T cell receptor beta chains were read from a single sample in a study of blood T cell repertoires in acute mononucleosis. Some clones are missing from TCRdb's copy, which holds only in-frame ones; the method was immunoSEQ multiplex PCR. The sample consists of 1,500 to 2,000 clones, 20% to 25% of them appearing once. The sample consisted of EBV YVL epitope tetramer+ CD8+ T cells sorted from PBMCs, taken during convalescence from infectious mononucleosis. These TCRs come from a woman aged 18-30 years with infectious mononucleosis caused by EBV. CDR3s include the opening cysteine and the closing phenylalanine or tryptophan. A D gene is named only where the DNA matches it firmly. Only some rows state a clone size, as once, few, many or a class for expanded clones.

>TRBJ2-7|medium-sized|TRBV7-2|.
TGTGCCAGCAGCTTAGCCTCTAAGGAGTACTTC
CASSLASKEYF
>TRBJ1-4|large|TRBV27|.
TGTGCCAGCAGTCATGGTCGGACCCTATCAGGTGCAACTAATGAAAAACTGTTTTTT
CASSHGRTLSGATNEKLFF
>TRBJ2-3|many|TRBV6-5|.
TGTGCCAGCAGTCTCAGAACACCTAGCACAGATACGCAGTATTTT
CASSLRTPSTDTQYF
>TRBJ2-7|many|TRBV14|.
TGTGCCAGCAGCTTAGATTGGAGGATTCGCTCCTACGAGCAGTACTTC
CASSLDWRIRSYEQYF
>TRBJ2-1|.|TRBV6-5|TRBD1
TGTGCCAGCAGCTTCCGGGACAGGGTAGAAAAGCAGTTCTTC
CASSFRDRVEKQFF
>TRBJ2-1|.|TRBV6-4|.
TGTGCCACCAGTGATTGGAATGAGCAGTTCTTC
CATSDWNEQFF
>TRBJ2-7|.|TRBV28|.
TGTGCCAGCTGGAGGGGTTACCAAACCTACGAGCAGTACTTC
CASWRGYQTYEQYF
>TRBJ2-1|many|TRBV7-3|TRBD2
TGTGCCAGCAGCCAACTAGCGGGAGGTCTTAATGAGCAGTTCTTC
CASSQLAGGLNEQFF
>TRBJ2-5|few|TRBV7-3|.
TGTGCCAGCAGTAGTACTTACCCCGGGAGTGTTGGAGAGACCCAGTACTTC
CASSSTYPGSVGETQYF
>TRBJ2-7|many|TRBV6-1|.
TGTGCCATCAGGGGGGGACGGACGACCTACGAGCAGTACTTC
CAIRGGRTTYEQYF
>TRBJ2-7|.|TRBV6-6|.
TGTGCCAGCAGCTTAGATTGGAGGATTCGCTCCTACGAGCAGTACTTC
CASSLDWRIRSYEQYF
>TRBJ2-7|many|TRBV14|TRBD1
TGTGCCAGCAGCCCAGACAGGGGGCTGTACGAGCAGTACTTC
CASSPDRGLYEQYF
>TRBJ2-1|.|TRBV29-1|.
TGCAGCGTTGGGCAGGCGGTTTACTATGAGCAGTTCTTC
CSVGQAVYYEQFF
>TRBJ2-7|few|TRBV25-1|TRBD2
TGTGCCAGCAGCTTAGGCGCGACTAGCAGGTCCTACGAGCAGTACTTC
CASSLGATSRSYEQYF
>TRBJ1-1|.|TRBV7-3|.
TGTGCCAGCAGCCCCCTGGACTGGCATGAAGCTTTCTTT
CASSPLDWHEAFF
>TRBJ2-4|few|TRBV7-9|TRBD1
TGTGCCAGCAGAAACCGGGACAGGGCCCTGGGGCAGTACTTC
CASRNRDRALGQYF
>TRBJ2-7|many|TRBV5-4|TRBD2
TGTGCCAGCAGCTGGACTAGCTCCTACGAGCAGTACTTC
CASSWTSSYEQYF
>TRBJ1-2|.|TRBV25-1|.
TGTGCCAGCAGTGAATTCTTGGATTATGGCTACACCTTC
CASSEFLDYGYTF
>TRBJ2-7|many|TRBV6-1|.
TGTGCCAGCAGTGCGCAAATGGAGCAGTACTTC
CASSAQMEQYF
>TRBJ2-4|few|TRBV7-9|TRBD1
TGTGCCATCAGCACCGGGACAGGGATCCGCGAAAACATTCAGTACTTC
CAISTGTGIRENIQYF
>TRBJ2-4|few|TRBV23-1|.
TGCCAGCAGTCAACAAAAGAGATCCTAGCCAAAAACATTCAGTACTTC
CQQSTKEILAKNIQYF
>TRBJ2-7|few|TRBV21-1|.
TGTGCCAGCAGCTTCCGGGACAGGGCCCTGGGGCAGTACTTC
CASSFRDRALGQYF
>TRBJ2-1|.|TRBV29-1|.
TGCGTTAATTCCAGGAGCAATGAGCAGTTCTTC
CVNSRSNEQFF
>TRBJ2-7|many|TRBV11-2|.
TGCGCCAGCAGCCAAGAAGGACAGCTCTCGTACGAGCAGTACTTC
CASSQEGQLSYEQYF
>TRBJ2-7|few|TRBV4-2|.
TGTGCCAGCAGCAGGGGTTACCAAACCTACGAGCAGTACTTC
CASSRGYQTYEQYF
>TRBJ2-1|large|TRBV29-1|.
TGCAGCGTTAATTCCAGGAGCAATGAGCAGTTCTTC
CSVNSRSNEQFF
>TRBJ2-7|.|TRBV20-1|.
TGCAGTGCTAGAGATCAGTACTTC
CSARDQYF
>TRBJ1-2|few|TRBV9|.
TGTGCCAGCAGTGAATTCTTGGATTACTATGGCTACACCTTC
CASSEFLDYYGYTF
>TRBJ2-1|few|TRBV6-7|TRBD2
TGTGCCAGCCCACTAGCGGGGGGCCCCATCACATCCTACAATGAGCAGTTCTTC
CASPLAGGPITSYNEQFF
>TRBJ2-7|few|TRBV5-2|.
TGTGCCAGCAGCCAAACCCCGACAGGGGCGGACGAGCAGTACTTC
CASSQTPTGADEQYF
>TRBJ2-1|.|TRBV7-9|TRBD1
TGTGCCAGCAGCCAAACCCCGACAGGGGTCAATGAGCAGTTCTTC
CASSQTPTGVNEQFF